This T cell receptor (beta chain) was found in a study of regulatory T cells in long-lasting Graves disease. With regard to this clonotype: The antigen remains undetermined.

Study results and limitations: Persistent Graves' patients possessed reduced TCR diversity relative to recently diagnosed ones. Persistent disease preferred TRBV28, TRBJ1-2 and TRBJ2-5.

Trimming took 4 bases from V and 6 from J, leaving 12 bases between them. Per the germline V gene, CDR1 is MDHEN and CDR2 is SYDVKM. This CDR3 is built from 13 residues. Time point specified: newly diagnosed GD, antithyroid drugs for less than 3 months. TCR sequences were obtained from RNA taken from PBMCs. Graves' disease diagnoses used American Thyroid Association guidelines. Building the TCR beta libraries relied on iRepertoire HTBI primers, and CDR3 regions underwent Arm-PCR. Each CDR3 protein gets one entry after TCRdb re-called the multiplex PCR reads with MiXCR. Of approximately 460,000 distinct CDR3 sequences listed, roughly 15% are singletons. The data were also submitted as part of a second study, on T cells in Graves' hyperthyroidism and ophthalmopathy.

The V call is TRBV28, the J call TRBJ1-2; D gene uncertain. Specimen: peripheral blood mononuclear cells (PBMCs), collected at new diagnosis, from a patient treated with antithyroid drugs. This sequence originates from a woman aged 25 to 39 with Graves disease. The CDR3 nucleotides are TGTGCCAGCAGTTGGGAGGGAGCGGATGGCTACACCTTC. This translates into CASSWEGADGYTF.